These 8 T cell receptor beta chains share one sample of origin, sequenced in a study of T cell responses to AZD1222 COVID-19 vaccine. Clones were sequenced by immunoSEQ multiplex PCR, and TCRdb holds only the in-frame ones, with some missing. This sample yields about 66,000 clones, of which roughly 87% are seen a single time; about 18% belongs to the top ten. Sequenced here: peripheral blood, sampled on day 0 of AZD1222 vaccination. These receptors were taken from an adult in good health.

J is TRBJ2-3 and V is TRBV5-4; 9 bases map to TRBD1. Trimming took 2 bases from V and 4 from J; bases not matched to a gene: 5. Germline loops: CDR1 SGHNT, CDR2 YYREEE (reference sequence). The CDR3 totals 15 residues. DNA of the CDR3: TGTGCCAGCAGCTTCGGGACAGGGAGTGCAGATACGCAGTATTTT. It is translated as CASSFGTGSADTQYF.

This clone was counted a few times. The gene calls are TRBV5-3 and TRBJ1-2; 11 bases match TRBD1. TRBV5-3 is an ORF, with its function uncertain. V dropped 5 bases and J dropped 1; count of bases not matched to a gene: 4. This CDR3 contains 15 residues. In nucleotides, the CDR3 is TGTGCCAGAAGTCGCGGGACAGGGGGTAACTATGGCTACACCTTC. Translated, it gives CARSRGTGGNYGYTF.

This clone is medium-sized (0.01 to 0.1%) by share. The chain employs TRBV6-1 and TRBJ2-5, with a weak D call TRBD2 (5 bases). The CDR3 spans 18 residues. V was pared by 1 base and J by 4 bases, with 22 bases between. In germline, CDR1 is MNHNS, CDR2 SASEGT. CDR3 sequence: CASSEGVARDYRLETQYF. The CDR3 DNA reads as TGTGCCAGCAGTGAAGGGGTAGCGAGAGACTATCGTTTAGAGACCCAGTACTTC.

This chain connects TRBV5-4 to TRBJ1-1; D unresolved. This CDR3 has 14 amino acids. Germline lookup yields CDR1 SGHNT and CDR2 YYREEE (reference sequence). V lost 0 bases and J 0 bases, leaving 6 bases between the germline ends. CDR3 sequence (DNA): TGTGCCAGCAGCTTGGTAGGGATGAACACTGAAGCTTTCTTT. Protein: CASSLVGMNTEAFF.

The CDR3 spells CSVDPGTANTGELFF. The CDR3 bases are TGCAGCGTTGACCCCGGGACAGCGAACACCGGGGAGCTGTTTTTT. The V call is TRBV29-1, the J call TRBJ2-2, with 7 bases lining up with TRBD1. After removal of 3 bases from V and 0 bases from J, the junction contained 4 bases not matched to a gene. The CDR3 sequence is 15 residues long. CDR1 SQVTM and CDR2 ANQGSEA come from the germline V gene.

The rearrangement uses TRBV19 and TRBJ2-3; D remains unclear. The CDR3 sequence is 15 residues long. Germline CDR1 reads LNHDA; CDR2 reads SQIVND (reference sequence). Trimming stripped 2 bases from V and 2 bases from J, with 11 bases between. The DNA for the CDR3 is TGTGCCAGTAGTATAATGGCTGTACTCACAGATACGCAGTATTTT. This codes for CASSIMAVLTDTQYF.

This clone was recorded only once. This chain uses TRBV27 with TRBJ2-4; D ambiguous. Per germline, CDR1 MNHEY and CDR2 SMNVEV (reference sequence). This CDR3 comprises 15 residues. Trimming removed 8 bases at V and 2 bases at J, with 16 bases between. The DNA of the CDR3 is TGTGCCAGCTCCAACCCCGGAAACACCAAAAACATTCAGTACTTC. Protein sequence: CASSNPGNTKNIQYF.

V gene TRBV7-2 combines with J gene TRBJ1-6; possibly TRBD1 for D (5 bases). This CDR3 is built from 19 residues. Germline-derived CDR1 and CDR2 are SGHTA and FQGNSA. Trimming took 4 bases from V and 0 from J, leaving 19 bases between them. The DNA of the CDR3 is TGTGCCAGCAGCTCCGTGTGGACACCTCTGAGCTCCTATAATTCACCCCTCCACTTT. This codes for CASSSVWTPLSSYNSPLHF.